Listed here is a single T cell receptor (beta chain). This entry comes from a study of blood T cell repertoires in COVID-19. Germline V gene lookup returns CDR1 LGHNA and CDR2 YSLEER. Trimming shortened V by 0 bases and J by 8 bases, and 14 bases separated the two germline ends. This CDR3 contains 16 residues. Assay: immunoSEQ multiplex PCR; the TCRdb copy retains only in-frame clones and omits some. This table holds 200,000 to 250,000 clones, almost 85% found once. This chain connects TRBV4-3 to TRBJ1-6, with D perhaps TRBD1 (5 bases). Material: peripheral blood. This clonotype was sampled from a woman aged 70-85 years with COVID-19, enrolled during active disease. This CDR3 is CASSQDAPWGDSPLHF. The CDR3, as DNA: TGCGCCAGCAGCCAAGATGCCCCCTGGGGGGATTCACCCCTCCACTTT.